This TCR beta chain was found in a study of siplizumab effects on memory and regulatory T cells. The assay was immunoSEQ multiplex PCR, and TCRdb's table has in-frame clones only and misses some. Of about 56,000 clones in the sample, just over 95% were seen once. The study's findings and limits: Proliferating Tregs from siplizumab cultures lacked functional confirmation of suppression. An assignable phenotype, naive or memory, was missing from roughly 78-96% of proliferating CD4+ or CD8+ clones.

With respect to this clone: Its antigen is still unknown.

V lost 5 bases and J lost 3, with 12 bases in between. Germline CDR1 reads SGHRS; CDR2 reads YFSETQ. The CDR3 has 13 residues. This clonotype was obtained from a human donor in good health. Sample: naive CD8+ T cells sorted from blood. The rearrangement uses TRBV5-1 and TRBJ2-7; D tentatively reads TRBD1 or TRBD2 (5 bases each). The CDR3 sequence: CASRSGRSYEQYF. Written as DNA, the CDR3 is TGCGCCAGCAGGTCGGGACGGAGCTACGAGCAGTACTTC.